The source of this T cell receptor beta chain is a study of technical replicates of blood from a few donors. Germline loops: CDR1 SGDLS, CDR2 YYNGEE. CDR3 length: 16 residues. The V segment lost 1 base and the J segment 4 bases; nucleotides outside the gene matches: 4. Only in-frame clones appear in the TCRdb table, and some are missing; sequencing was by immunoSEQ multiplex PCR. This sample has tens of thousands of clones, with approximately 96% found just once. This TCR came from a human donor in good health. Sequenced sample: T cells isolated from PBMCs. The gene calls are TRBV9 and TRBJ2-1; TRBD2 agrees at 11 bases. The CDR3 sequence: CASSVRSGRVYNEQFF. The CDR3 nucleotides read TGTGCCAGCAGCGTACGTAGCGGGAGGGTTTACAATGAGCAGTTCTTC.